This entry lists 7 T cell receptor beta chains sequenced from one sample in a study of identical twins. TCRdb analysed the 5' RACE reads with MiXCR anew, one entry per CDR3 protein. The sample includes roughly 500,000 distinct CDR3 sequences, less than 25% of them seen just once. These data were likewise used in another study, on T cells expressing NK-cell markers.

Source material: CD4+ T cells sorted from blood. The receptor source for this set is a woman aged 18-35 years in good health.

The J gene is TRBJ1-2, the V gene TRBV28, with 7 positions matching TRBD1. CDR1 and CDR2 from the germline V gene are MDHEN and SYDVKM. The CDR3 contains 13 residues. With V trimmed by 6 bases and J by 5 bases, 6 bases remained unmatched. CDR3 region: CASSSGQLYGYTF. In DNA, the CDR3 is TGTGCCAGCAGCTCGGGACAGCTTTATGGCTACACCTTC.

The gene calls are TRBV10-1 and TRBJ2-2, with TRBD2 as a possible D gene (6 bases). The CDR3 length is 15 residues. The V gene's germline CDR1 is WNHNN and CDR2 SYGVQD (reference sequence). Deletions cut 5 bases from V and 1 base from J, with 11 bases between. The DNA for the CDR3 is TGCGCCAGCAGTACCTCGGGGGTGAACACCGGGGAGCTGTTTTTT. Protein sequence: CASSTSGVNTGELFF.

The CDR3 protein is CASSLGWTSTDTQYF. CDR3 DNA: TGCGCCAGCAGCTTGGGCTGGACTAGTACAGATACGCAGTATTTT. The rearrangement links TRBV5-1 to TRBJ2-3, with 7 bases lining up with TRBD2. This CDR3 spans 15 amino acids. The V and J ends lost 0 bases and 3 bases, in that order; junction bases with no gene match: 4. CDR1 and CDR2 from the germline V gene are SGHRS and YFSETQ.

The chain combines TRBV7-2 with TRBJ2-3; TRBD2 matches 8 bases. V shed 1 base and J 6 bases; nucleotides not matched to a gene: 9. Germline loops: CDR1 SGHTA, CDR2 FQGNSA. The CDR3 runs 16 residues. The CDR3 sequence: CASSLEPSGSRDTQYF. The CDR3 nucleotides read TGTGCCAGCAGCTTAGAGCCCAGCGGGAGCCGCGATACGCAGTATTTT.

The gene calls are TRBV7-8 and TRBJ1-5; TRBD1 might be the D (6 bases). Germline lookup yields CDR1 SGHVS and CDR2 FQNEAQ. The CDR3 is 14 residues long. V dropped 2 bases and J dropped 6 bases, with 11 bases sitting between them. CDR3 in amino acids: CASSLPRGGQPQHF. As DNA, the CDR3 is TGTGCCAGCAGCTTACCCAGGGGAGGTCAGCCCCAGCATTTT.

The chain links TRBV20-1 to TRBJ1-1; D ambiguous. V lost 1 base to trimming and J lost 3 bases, with 15 bases between them. This CDR3 contains 15 residues. Germline CDR1 and CDR2: DFQATT and SNEGSKA (reference sequence). The CDR3 loop reads CSARVRRARDTEAFF. In DNA form, the CDR3 reads TGCAGTGCTAGAGTTCGGCGGGCGAGGGACACTGAAGCTTTCTTT.

This clonotype was seen once. This chain joins TRBV11-2 and TRBJ2-6; possibly TRBD1 for D (5 bases). CDR1 and CDR2 from the germline V gene are SGHAT and FQNNGV. The V and J ends lost 6 bases and 4 bases respectively, with 10 bases between them. The CDR3 totals 14 residues. CDR3 DNA: TGTGCCAGCAGAGCAGGGTCCGGGGCCAACGTCCTGACTTTC. It encodes CASRAGSGANVLTF. Together with reference TRBV11-2 and TRBJ2-6, the CDR3 gives the full variable domain: EAGVAQSPRYKIIEKRQSVAFWCNPISGHATLYWYQQILGQGPKLLIQFQNNGVVDDSQLPKDRFSAERLKGVDSTLKIQPAKLEDSAVYLCASRAGSGANVLTFGAGSRLTVL.